This note documents a single T cell receptor beta chain sequence. Its antigen is undetermined. Profiling relied on immunoSEQ multiplex PCR, and the TCRdb table lists in-frame clones only, not all of them. In the table there are more than 55,000 clones, 86% of which are singletons. The entry originates in a study of OX40 agonist ivuxolimab in advanced cancers. As for the study in general: Melanoma, hepatocellular carcinoma, head and neck or renal cell cancer occurred in dose-escalation patients. One patient with hepatocellular carcinoma and two with cutaneous melanoma, three in all, had partial responses. Whole-study results and caveats: Expanded clones were, on average, more numerous in CD8+ T cells than in CD4+.

The germline V gene encodes CDR1 MGHRA and CDR2 YSYEKL. The CDR3 spans 17 residues. V shed 0 bases, J shed 6 bases, and the junction held 7 bases outside the gene matches. The input for sequencing was CD4+ or CD8+ T cells sorted from blood, taken in a trial of the OX40 agonist ivuxolimab. The receptor was isolated from an adult with an advanced solid tumor such as melanoma, head and neck, liver or kidney cancer. The genes are TRBV4-1 and TRBJ1-5, with 11 bases identical to TRBD1. The CDR3 DNA is TGCGCCAGCAGCCAAGATCCGGGACAGGGGGTTCCTCAGCCCCAGCATTTT. It encodes CASSQDPGQGVPQPQHF.